The 6 T cell receptor beta chains below were found in one sample sequenced in a study of beta chain features in type 1 diabetes. Study-wide results and limits: Moderate but significant shortening of TCRB CDR3s was recorded in all four CD4+ subsets from Type 1 diabetes patients.

No antigens are known for them. Reverse transcription of all isolated RNA meant that expressed TCRB transcripts were sequenced. Repertoires were generated with immunoSEQ multiplex PCR, while TCRdb's copy carries only in-frame clones and drops some. Here the sample spans around 710,000 clones, over 10% being singletons. Sequencing input: naive CD4+ T cells from blood. Every receptor here comes from a man aged 30 to 39 with type 1 diabetes.

The chain joins TRBV7-9 to TRBJ2-1; D may be TRBD2 (6 bases). This CDR3 has 15 residues. CDR1 is SEHNR, CDR2 FQNEAQ, per germline (reference sequence). The ends were cut back, 6 bases at V and 5 bases at J, with 17 bases in the middle. The CDR3 bases are TGTGCCAGCAGGCACAGGTTGGCGGGGAACAATGAGCAGTTCTTC. Translation gives CASRHRLAGNNEQFF.

The chain carries TRBV30 and TRBJ1-2, with D uncertain. The CDR3 totals 12 residues. Germline assignment: CDR1 GTSNPN and CDR2 SVGIG (reference sequence). Trimming took off 3 bases at V and 0 bases at J, with 5 bases between the two ends. CDR3 sequence: CAWSYTNYGYTF. CDR3 coding DNA: TGTGCCTGGAGCTACACTAACTATGGCTACACCTTC.

The chain links TRBV7-2 to TRBJ2-2; D not certain. CDR3 length equals 13 residues. Trimming left V 1 base short and J 6 bases short, with 6 bases between. Germline CDR1 SGHTA, CDR2 FQGNSA. The CDR3 bases are TGTGCCAGCAGCTTAGGGACGGCCGGGGAGCTGTTTTTT. Its protein product is CASSLGTAGELFF.

In this sample, this clone turned up a few times. The chain carries TRBV4-3 and TRBJ1-5; no clear D. Trimming shortened V by 4 bases and J by 0 bases, and 10 bases separated the two germline ends. Germline CDR1 is LGHNA and CDR2 is YSLEER. The length of the CDR3 is 15 residues. The CDR3 is CASSRTWGSNQPQHF. As DNA, the CDR3 is TGCGCCAGCAGCCGAACTTGGGGTAGCAATCAGCCCCAGCATTTT.

This clone was seen a few times. The rearrangement joins TRBV6-6 to TRBJ1-2, with TRBD1 matching over 8 bases. CDR1 MNHNY and CDR2 SVGAGI come from the germline V gene (reference sequence). The V gene end was trimmed by 5 bases and the J gene end by 2 bases; junction bases not matched to a gene: 7. The CDR3 has 15 residues. The CDR3 reads CASSDLDRGNYGYTF. The CDR3 bases are TGTGCCAGCAGTGACCTCGACAGGGGAAACTATGGCTACACCTTC.

V and J are TRBV6-1 and TRBJ2-6; no reliable D call. Germline lookup yields CDR1 MNHNS and CDR2 SASEGT. The length of the CDR3 is 15 residues. Deletions cut 1 base from V and 0 bases from J, with 4 bases between. The CDR3 sequence is CASSEGISGANVLTF. DNA for the CDR3: TGTGCCAGCAGTGAAGGGATCTCTGGGGCCAACGTCCTGACTTTC.